This T cell receptor (beta chain) originates from a study of T cells after posttransplantation cyclophosphamide. Methotrexate plus calcineurin inhibitor accompanied controls' myeloablative marrow transplants; sampling was 1 year later. Study outcomes and limitations: TRB clonality was highly associated with recipient CMV seropositivity and reactivation.

As regards this clone: As yet, its antigen is unknown.

The data were produced by immunoSEQ multiplex PCR, yet TCRdb's version contains in-frame clones alone and is incomplete. The sample carries over 20,000 clones, about 86% recorded once. Germline V lookup: CDR1 SGHTA, CDR2 FQGNSA. V dropped 3 bases and J dropped 7 bases, with 13 bases sitting between them. The CDR3 consists of 14 residues. This sequence originates from a female patient between 30 and 40 years old who received an allogeneic stem cell transplant from an unrelated donor, was CMV-positive, and had acute and chronic GVHD. Some T cells may trace back to the graft donor. The sequenced sample was PBMCs, obtained around 53 weeks after allogeneic stem cell transplant with calcineurin inhibitor and methotrexate. V and J are TRBV7-2 and TRBJ2-1, with a weak D call TRBD2 (6 bases). The CDR3 here is CASSLMSSANEQFF. The CDR3 nucleotides are TGTGCCAGCAGCTTGATGTCTAGCGCGAATGAGCAGTTCTTC.